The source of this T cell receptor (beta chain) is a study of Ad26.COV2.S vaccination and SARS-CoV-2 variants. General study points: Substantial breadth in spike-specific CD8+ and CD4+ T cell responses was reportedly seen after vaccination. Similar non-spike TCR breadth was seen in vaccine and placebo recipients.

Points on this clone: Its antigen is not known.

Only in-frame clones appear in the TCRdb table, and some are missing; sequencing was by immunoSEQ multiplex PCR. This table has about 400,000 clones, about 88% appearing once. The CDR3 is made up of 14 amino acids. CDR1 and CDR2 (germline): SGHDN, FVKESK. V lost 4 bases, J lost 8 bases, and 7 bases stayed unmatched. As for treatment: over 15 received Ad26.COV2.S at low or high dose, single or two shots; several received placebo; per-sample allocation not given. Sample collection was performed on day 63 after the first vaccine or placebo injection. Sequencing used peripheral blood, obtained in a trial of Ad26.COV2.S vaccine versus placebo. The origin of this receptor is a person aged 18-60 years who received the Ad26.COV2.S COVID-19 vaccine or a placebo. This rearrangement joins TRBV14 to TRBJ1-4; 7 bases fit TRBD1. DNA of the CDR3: TGTGCCAGCAGCCGACGGACAGGCCCGGAAAAACTGTTTTTT. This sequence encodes CASSRRTGPEKLFF. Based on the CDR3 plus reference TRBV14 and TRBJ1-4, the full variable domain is EAGVTQFPSHSVIEKGQTVTLRCDPISGHDNLYWYRRVMGKEIKFLLHFVKESKQDESGMPNNRFLAERTGGTYSTLKVQPAELEDSGVYFCASSRRTGPEKLFFGSGTQLSVL.